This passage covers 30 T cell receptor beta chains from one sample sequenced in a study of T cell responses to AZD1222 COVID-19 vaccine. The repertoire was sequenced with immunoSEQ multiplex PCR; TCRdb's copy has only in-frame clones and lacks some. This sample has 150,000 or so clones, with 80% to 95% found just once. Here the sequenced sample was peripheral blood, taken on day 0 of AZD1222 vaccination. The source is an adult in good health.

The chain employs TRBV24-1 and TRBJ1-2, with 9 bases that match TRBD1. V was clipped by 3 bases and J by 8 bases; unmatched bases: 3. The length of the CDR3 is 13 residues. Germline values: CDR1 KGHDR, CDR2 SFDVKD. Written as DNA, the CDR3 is TGTGCCACCAGTGATCCACAGGGGGCAGGCTACACCTTC. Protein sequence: CATSDPQGAGYTF.

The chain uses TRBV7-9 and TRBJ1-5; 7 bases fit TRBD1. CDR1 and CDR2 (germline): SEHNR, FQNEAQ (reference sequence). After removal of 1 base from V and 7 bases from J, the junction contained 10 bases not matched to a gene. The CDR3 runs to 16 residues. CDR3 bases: TGTGCCAGCAGCTTAGAAGGGGGCGGAAGGAGGCAGCCCCAGCATTTT. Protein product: CASSLEGGGRRQPQHF.

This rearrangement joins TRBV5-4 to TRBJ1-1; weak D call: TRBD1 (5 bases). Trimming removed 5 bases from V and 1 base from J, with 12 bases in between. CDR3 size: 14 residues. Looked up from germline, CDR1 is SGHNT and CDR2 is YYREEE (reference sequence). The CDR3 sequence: CASSTYRTNTEAFF. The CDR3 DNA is TGTGCCAGCAGTACGTACAGGACGAACACTGAAGCTTTCTTT.

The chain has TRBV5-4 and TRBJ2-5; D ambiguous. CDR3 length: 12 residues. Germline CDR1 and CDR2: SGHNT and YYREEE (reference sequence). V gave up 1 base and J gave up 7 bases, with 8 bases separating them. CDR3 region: CASSLSIGTQYF. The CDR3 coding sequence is TGTGCCAGCAGCTTGTCAATCGGGACCCAGTACTTC.

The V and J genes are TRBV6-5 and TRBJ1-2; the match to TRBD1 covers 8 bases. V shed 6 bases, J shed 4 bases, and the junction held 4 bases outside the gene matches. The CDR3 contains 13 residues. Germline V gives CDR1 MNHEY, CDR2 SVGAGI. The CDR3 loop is CASSWTGTYGYTF. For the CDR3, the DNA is TGTGCCAGCAGCTGGACAGGGACCTATGGCTACACCTTC.

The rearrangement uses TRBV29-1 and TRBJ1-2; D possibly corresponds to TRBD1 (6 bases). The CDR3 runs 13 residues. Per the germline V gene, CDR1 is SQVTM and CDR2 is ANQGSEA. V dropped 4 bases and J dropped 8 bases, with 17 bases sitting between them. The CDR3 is CSVARRGARGYTF. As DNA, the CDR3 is TGCAGCGTTGCTCGTCGGGGGGCGCGAGGCTACACCTTC.

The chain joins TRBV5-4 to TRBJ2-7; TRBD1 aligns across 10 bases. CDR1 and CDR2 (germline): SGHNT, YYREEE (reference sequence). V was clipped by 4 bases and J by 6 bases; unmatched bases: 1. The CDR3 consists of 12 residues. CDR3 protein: CASSGQGGEQYF. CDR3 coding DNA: TGTGCCAGCAGCGGACAGGGGGGCGAGCAGTACTTC.

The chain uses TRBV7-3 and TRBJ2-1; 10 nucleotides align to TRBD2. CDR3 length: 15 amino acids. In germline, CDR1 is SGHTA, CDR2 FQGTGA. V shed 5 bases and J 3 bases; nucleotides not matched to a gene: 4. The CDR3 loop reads CASSLGLADYNEQFF. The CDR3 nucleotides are TGTGCCAGCAGCCTTGGACTAGCGGACTACAATGAGCAGTTCTTC.

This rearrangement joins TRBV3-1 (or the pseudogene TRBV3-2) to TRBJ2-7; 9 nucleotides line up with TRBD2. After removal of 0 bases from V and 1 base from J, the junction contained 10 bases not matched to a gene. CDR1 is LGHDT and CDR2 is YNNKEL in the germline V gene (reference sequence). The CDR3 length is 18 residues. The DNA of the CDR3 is TGTGCCAGCAGCCAAGATGTCGGGGGGCTAGCGGGATCCTACGAGCAGTACTTC. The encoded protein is CASSQDVGGLAGSYEQYF.

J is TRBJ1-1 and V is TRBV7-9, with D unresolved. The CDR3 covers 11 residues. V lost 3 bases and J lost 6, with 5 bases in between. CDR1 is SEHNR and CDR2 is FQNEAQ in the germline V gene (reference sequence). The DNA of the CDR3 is TGTGCCAGCAGCTTTACACCTGAAGCTTTCTTT. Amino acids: CASSFTPEAFF.

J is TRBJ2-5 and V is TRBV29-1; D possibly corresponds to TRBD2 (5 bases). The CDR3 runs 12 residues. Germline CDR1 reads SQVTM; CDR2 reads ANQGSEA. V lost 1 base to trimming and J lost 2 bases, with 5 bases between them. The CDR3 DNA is TGCAGCGTTGAAGGCGGGCAAGAGACCCAGTACTTC. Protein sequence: CSVEGGQETQYF.

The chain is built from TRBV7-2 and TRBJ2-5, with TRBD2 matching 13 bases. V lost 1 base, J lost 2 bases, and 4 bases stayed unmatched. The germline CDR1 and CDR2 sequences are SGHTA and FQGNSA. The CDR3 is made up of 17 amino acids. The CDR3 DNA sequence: TGTGCCAGCAGCTTAGTATCGACTAGCGGGGGGCAAGAGACCCAGTACTTC. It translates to CASSLVSTSGGQETQYF.

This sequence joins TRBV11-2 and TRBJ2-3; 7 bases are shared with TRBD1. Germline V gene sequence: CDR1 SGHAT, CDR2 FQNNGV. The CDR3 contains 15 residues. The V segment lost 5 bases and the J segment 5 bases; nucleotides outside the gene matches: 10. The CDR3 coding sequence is TGTGCCAGCAGCCCTTTTTACAGGGGTGGAGATACGCAGTATTTT. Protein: CASSPFYRGGDTQYF.

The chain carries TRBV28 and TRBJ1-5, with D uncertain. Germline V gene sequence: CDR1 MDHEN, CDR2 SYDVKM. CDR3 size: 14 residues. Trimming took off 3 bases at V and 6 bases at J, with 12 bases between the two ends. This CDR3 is CASSLAQAGQPQHF. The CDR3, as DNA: TGTGCCAGCAGTTTGGCGCAGGCGGGTCAGCCCCAGCATTTT.

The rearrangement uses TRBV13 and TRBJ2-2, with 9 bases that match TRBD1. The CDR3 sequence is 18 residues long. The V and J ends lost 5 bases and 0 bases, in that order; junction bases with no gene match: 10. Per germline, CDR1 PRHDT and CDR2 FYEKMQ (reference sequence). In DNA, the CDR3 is TGTGCCAGCAGCACTCGGCTCCGGGACAGGGCGAACACCGGGGAGCTGTTTTTT. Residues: CASSTRLRDRANTGELFF.

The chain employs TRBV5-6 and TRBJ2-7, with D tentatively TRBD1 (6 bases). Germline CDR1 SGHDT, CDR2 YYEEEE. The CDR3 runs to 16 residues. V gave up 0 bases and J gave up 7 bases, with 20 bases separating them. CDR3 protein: CASSLEARGHFGEQYF. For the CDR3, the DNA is TGTGCCAGCAGCTTGGAGGCCAGGGGCCACTTTGGGGAGCAGTACTTC. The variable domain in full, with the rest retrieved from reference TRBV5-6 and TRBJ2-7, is DAGVTQSPTHLIKTRGQQVTLRCSPKSGHDTVSWYQQALGQGPQFIFQYYEEEERQRGNFPDRFSGHQFPNYSSELNVNALLLGDSALYLCASSLEARGHFGEQYFGPGTRLTVT.

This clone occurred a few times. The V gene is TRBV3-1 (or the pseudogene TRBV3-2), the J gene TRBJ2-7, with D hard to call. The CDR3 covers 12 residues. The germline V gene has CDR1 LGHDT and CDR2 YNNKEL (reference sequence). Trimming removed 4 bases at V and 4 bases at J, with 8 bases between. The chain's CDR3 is CASSLTRYEQYF. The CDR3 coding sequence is TGTGCCAGCAGCCTGACCCGTTACGAGCAGTACTTC.

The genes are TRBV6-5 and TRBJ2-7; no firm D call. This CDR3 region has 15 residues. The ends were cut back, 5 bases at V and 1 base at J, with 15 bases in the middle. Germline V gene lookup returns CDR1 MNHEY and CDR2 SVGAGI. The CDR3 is CASSRPGDQSYEQYF. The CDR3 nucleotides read TGTGCCAGCAGTCGACCAGGTGACCAATCCTACGAGCAGTACTTC.

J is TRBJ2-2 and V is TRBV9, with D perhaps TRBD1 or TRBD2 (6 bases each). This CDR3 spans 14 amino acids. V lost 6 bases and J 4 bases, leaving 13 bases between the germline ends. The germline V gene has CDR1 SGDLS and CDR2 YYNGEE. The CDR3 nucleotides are TGTGCCAGCAACGATGGGGGGCCCACCGGGGAGCTGTTTTTT. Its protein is CASNDGGPTGELFF.

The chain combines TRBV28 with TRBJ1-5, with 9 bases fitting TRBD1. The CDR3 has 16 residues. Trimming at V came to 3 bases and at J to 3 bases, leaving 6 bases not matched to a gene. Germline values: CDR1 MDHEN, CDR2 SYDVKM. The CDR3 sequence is CASSFTGGAPNQPQHF. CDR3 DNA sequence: TGTGCCAGCAGTTTCACAGGGGGCGCTCCCAATCAGCCCCAGCATTTT. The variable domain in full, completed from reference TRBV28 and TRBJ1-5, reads DVKVTQSSRYLVKRTGEKVFLECVQDMDHENMFWYRQDPGLGLRLIYFSYDVKMKEKGDIPEGYSVSREKKERFSLILESASTNQTSMYLCASSFTGGAPNQPQHFGDGTRLSIL.

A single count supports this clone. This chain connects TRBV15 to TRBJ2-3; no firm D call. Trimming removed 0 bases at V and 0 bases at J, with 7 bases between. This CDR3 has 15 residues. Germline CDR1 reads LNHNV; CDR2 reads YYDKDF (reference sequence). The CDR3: CATSREGVSTDTQYF. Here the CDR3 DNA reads TGTGCCACCAGCAGAGAGGGTGTGAGCACAGATACGCAGTATTTT.

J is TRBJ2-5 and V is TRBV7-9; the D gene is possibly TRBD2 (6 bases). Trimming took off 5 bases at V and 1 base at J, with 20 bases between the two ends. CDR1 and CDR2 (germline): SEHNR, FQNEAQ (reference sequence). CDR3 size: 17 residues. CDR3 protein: CASSVTRASSAQETQYF. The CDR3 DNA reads TGTGCCAGCAGCGTAACCCGGGCCTCTAGCGCCCAAGAGACCCAGTACTTC.

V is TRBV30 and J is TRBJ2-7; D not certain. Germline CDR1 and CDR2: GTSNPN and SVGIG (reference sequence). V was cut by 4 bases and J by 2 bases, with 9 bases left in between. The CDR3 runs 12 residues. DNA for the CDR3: TGTGCCTGGAAGGGCCTAACCTACGAGCAGTACTTC. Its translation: CAWKGLTYEQYF.

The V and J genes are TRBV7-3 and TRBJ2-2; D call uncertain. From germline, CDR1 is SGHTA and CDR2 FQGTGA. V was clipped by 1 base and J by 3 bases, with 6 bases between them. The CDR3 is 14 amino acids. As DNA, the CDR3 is TGTGCCAGCAGCTTAAGAAGCGACACCGGGGAGCTGTTTTTT. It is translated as CASSLRSDTGELFF.

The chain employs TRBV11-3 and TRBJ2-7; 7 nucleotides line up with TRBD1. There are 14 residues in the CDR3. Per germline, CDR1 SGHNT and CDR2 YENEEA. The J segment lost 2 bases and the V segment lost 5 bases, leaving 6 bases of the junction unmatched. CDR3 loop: CASSAGTATYEQYF. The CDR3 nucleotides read TGTGCCAGCAGCGCCGGGACAGCCACCTACGAGCAGTACTTC.

CDR3 in DNA: TGTGCCACCAGCAGAGAAAGGGGACAGGGGGAGCAGTACTTC. This translates into CATSRERGQGEQYF. V and J are TRBV15 and TRBJ2-7; 10 bases fit TRBD1. Trimming at V came to 0 bases and at J to 7 bases, leaving 3 bases not matched to a gene. Looked up from germline, CDR1 is LNHNV and CDR2 is YYDKDF (reference sequence). There are 14 residues in the CDR3.

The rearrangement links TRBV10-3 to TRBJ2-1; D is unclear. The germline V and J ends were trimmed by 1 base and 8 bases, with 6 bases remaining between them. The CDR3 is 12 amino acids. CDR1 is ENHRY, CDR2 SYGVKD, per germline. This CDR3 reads CAISEYIHEQFF. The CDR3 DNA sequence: TGTGCCATCAGTGAGTACATCCATGAGCAGTTCTTC.

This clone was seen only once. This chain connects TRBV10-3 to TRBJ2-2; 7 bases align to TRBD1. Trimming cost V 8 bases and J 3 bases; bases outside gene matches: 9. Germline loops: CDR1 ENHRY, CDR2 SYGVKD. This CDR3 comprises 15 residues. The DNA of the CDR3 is TGTGCCATCCGGAAAAGGGGGCCGGACACCGGGGAGCTGTTTTTT. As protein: CAIRKRGPDTGELFF.

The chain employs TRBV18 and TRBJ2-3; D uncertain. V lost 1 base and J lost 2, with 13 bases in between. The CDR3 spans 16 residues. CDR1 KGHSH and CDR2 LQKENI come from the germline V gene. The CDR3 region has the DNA TGTGCCAGCTCACCACGCCTCTTGTCCAACACAGATACGCAGTATTTT. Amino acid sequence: CASSPRLLSNTDTQYF.

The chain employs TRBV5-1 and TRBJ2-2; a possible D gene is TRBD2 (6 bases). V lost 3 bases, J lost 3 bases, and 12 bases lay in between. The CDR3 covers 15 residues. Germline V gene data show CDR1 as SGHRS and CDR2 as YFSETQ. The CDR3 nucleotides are TGCGCCAGCAGCTGGGTGGAGGGTTACACCGGGGAGCTGTTTTTT. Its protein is CASSWVEGYTGELFF.